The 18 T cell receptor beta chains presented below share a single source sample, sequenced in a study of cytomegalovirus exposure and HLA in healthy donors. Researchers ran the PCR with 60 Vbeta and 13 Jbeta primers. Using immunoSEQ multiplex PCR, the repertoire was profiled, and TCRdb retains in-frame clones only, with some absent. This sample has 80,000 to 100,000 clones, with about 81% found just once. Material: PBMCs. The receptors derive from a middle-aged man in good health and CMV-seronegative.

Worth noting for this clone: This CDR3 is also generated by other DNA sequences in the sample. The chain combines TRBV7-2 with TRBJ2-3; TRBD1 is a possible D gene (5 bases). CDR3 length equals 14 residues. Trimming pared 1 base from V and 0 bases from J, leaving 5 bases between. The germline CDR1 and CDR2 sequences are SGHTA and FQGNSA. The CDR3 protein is CASSLDRSTDTQYF. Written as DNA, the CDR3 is TGTGCCAGCAGCTTAGACAGGAGCACAGATACGCAGTATTTT.

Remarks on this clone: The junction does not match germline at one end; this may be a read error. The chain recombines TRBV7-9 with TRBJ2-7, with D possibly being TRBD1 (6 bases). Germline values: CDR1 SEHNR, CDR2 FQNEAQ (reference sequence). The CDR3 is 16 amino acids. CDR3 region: CSSSPGTSLSFYEQYF. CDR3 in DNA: TGTTCCAGCAGCCCAGGGACAAGCTTGTCATTCTACGAGCAGTACTTC.

The CDR3 here is CSVVSGANVLTF. As DNA, the CDR3 is TGCAGCGTTGTATCTGGGGCCAACGTCCTGACTTTC. V is TRBV29-1 and J is TRBJ2-6; no reliable D call. The length of the CDR3 is 12 residues. Germline V gene lookup returns CDR1 SQVTM and CDR2 ANQGSEA. The V and J ends lost 4 bases and 1 base respectively, with 2 bases between them.

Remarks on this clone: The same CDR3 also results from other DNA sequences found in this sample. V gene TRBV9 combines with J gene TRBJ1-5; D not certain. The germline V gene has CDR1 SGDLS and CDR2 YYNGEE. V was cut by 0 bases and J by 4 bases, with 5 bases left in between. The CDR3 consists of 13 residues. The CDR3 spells CASSVAPNQPQHF. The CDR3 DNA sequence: TGTGCCAGCAGCGTAGCCCCTAATCAGCCCCAGCATTTT. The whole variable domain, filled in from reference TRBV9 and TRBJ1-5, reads DSGVTQTPKHLITATGQRVTLRCSPRSGDLSVYWYQQSLDQGLQFLIQYYNGEERAKGNILERFSAQQFPDLHSELNLSSLELGDSALYFCASSVAPNQPQHFGDGTRLSIL.

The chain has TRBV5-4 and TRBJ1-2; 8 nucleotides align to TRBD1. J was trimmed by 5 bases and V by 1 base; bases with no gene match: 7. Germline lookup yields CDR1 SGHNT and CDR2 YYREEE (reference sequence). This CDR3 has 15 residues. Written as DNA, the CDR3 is TGTGCCAGCAGCTTGCCCGGACAGGGTGGGTATGGCTACACCTTC. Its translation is CASSLPGQGGYGYTF.

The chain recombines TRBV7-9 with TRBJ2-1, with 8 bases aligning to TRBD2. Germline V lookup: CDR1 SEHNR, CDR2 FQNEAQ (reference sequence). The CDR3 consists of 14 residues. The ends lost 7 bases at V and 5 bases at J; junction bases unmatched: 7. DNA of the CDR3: TGTGCCAGCAACCAGCGGGGGACCCACAATGAGCAGTTCTTC. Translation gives CASNQRGTHNEQFF.

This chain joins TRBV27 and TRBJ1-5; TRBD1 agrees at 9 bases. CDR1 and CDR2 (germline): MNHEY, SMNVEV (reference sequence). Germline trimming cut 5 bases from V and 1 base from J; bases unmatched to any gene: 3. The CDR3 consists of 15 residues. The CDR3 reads CASSLGTGSNQPQHF. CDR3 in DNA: TGTGCCAGCAGTCTCGGGACAGGGAGCAATCAGCCCCAGCATTTT.

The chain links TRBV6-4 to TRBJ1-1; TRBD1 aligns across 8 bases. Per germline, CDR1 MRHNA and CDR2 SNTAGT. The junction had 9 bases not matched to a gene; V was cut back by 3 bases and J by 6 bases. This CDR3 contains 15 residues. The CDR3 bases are TGTGCCAGCAGTGAAACCGGACAGGGTTTCTCTGAAGCTTTCTTT. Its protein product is CASSETGQGFSEAFF.

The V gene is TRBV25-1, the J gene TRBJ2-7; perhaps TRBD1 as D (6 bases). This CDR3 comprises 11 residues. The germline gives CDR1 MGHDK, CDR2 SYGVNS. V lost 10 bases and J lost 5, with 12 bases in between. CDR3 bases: TGTGCCACCAAACAGGGAAACGAGCAGTACTTC. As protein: CATKQGNEQYF.

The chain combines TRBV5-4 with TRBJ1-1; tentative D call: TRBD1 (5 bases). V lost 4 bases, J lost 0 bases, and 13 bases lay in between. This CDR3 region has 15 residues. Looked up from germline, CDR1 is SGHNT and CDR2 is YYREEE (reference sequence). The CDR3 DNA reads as TGTGCCAGCAGCCCACCCCAGGGAATGAACACTGAAGCTTTCTTT. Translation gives CASSPPQGMNTEAFF.

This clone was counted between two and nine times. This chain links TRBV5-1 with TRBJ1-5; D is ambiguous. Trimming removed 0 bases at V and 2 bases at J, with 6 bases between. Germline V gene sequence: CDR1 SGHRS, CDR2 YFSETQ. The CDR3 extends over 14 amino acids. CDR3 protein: CASSLGAGNQPQHF. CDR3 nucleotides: TGCGCCAGCAGCTTGGGGGCAGGCAATCAGCCCCAGCATTTT.

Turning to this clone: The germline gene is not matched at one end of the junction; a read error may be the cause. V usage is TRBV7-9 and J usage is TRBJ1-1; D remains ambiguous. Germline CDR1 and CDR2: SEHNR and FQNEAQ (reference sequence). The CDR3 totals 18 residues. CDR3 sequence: CSSSLDSPGSFLLTEAFF. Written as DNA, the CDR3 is TGTTCCAGCAGCTTAGATTCTCCTGGCAGTTTTCTGCTCACTGAAGCTTTCTTT.

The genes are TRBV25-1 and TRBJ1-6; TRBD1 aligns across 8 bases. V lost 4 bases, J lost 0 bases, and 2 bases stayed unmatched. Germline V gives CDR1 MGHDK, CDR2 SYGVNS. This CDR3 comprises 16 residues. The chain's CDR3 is CASSGTGSSYNSPLHF. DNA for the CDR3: TGTGCCAGCAGTGGGACAGGGAGCTCCTATAATTCACCCCTCCACTTT.

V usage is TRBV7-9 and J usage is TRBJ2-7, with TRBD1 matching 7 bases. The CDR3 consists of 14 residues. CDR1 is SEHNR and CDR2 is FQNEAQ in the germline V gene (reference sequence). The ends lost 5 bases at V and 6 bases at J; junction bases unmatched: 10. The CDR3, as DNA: TGTGCCAGCAGCCACAGCGACAGGGCAGCCGAGCAGTACTTC. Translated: CASSHSDRAAEQYF. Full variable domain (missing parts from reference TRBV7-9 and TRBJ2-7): DTGVSQNPRHKITKRGQNVTFRCDPISEHNRLYWYRQTLGQGPEFLTYFQNEAQLEKSRLLSDRFSAERPKGSFSTLEIQRTEQGDSAMYLCASSHSDRAAEQYFGPGTRLTVT.

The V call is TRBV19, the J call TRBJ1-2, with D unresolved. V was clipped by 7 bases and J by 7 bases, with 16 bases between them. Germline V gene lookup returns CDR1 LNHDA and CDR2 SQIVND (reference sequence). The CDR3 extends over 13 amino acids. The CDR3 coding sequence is TGTGCCAGTACCCTCCGAGGGATGGGTGGCTACACCTTC. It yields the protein CASTLRGMGGYTF. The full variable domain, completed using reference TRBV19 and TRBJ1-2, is DGGITQSPKYLFRKEGQNVTLSCEQNLNHDAMYWYRQDPGQGLRLIYYSQIVNDFQKGDIAEGYSVSREKKESFPLTVTSAQKNPTAFYLCASTLRGMGGYTFGSGTRLTVV.

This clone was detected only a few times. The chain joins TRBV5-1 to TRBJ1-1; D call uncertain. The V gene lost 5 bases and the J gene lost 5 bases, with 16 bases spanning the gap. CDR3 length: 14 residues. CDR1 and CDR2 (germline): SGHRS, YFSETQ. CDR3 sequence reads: CASSYGVSRTEAFF. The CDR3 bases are TGCGCCAGCAGTTACGGGGTGTCGAGAACTGAAGCTTTCTTT. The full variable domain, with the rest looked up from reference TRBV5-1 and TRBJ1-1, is KAGVTQTPRYLIKTRGQQVTLSCSPISGHRSVSWYQQTPGQGLQFLFEYFSETQRNKGNFPGRFSGRQFSNSRSEMNVSTLELGDSALYLCASSYGVSRTEAFFGQGTRLTVV.

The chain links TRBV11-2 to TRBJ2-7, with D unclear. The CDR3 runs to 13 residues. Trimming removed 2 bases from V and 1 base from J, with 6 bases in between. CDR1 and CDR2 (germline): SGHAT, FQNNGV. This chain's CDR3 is CASSLSLSYEQYF. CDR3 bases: TGTGCCAGCAGCTTATCGTTGTCCTACGAGCAGTACTTC.

Here the CDR3 reads CASNGRGSLYGYTF. The DNA for the CDR3 is TGTGCCAGCAACGGGCGGGGTTCCCTCTATGGCTACACCTTC. V gene TRBV6-6 combines with J gene TRBJ1-2; D remains unclear. The CDR3 has 14 amino acids. CDR1 is MNHNY and CDR2 is SVGAGI in the germline V gene (reference sequence). Between the trimmed V and J ends, which lost 7 bases and 4 bases, there was a span of 16 bases.